Sequencing of this T cell receptor beta chain was carried out in a study of CD8 T cells in ankylosing spondylitis. The study, taken as a whole, reports: Significantly higher representation of disease-linked clones was reported for matched ankylosing spondylitis synovial fluid. Earlier authors reported some of these motif variants in reactive arthritis synovial fluid and blood.

This clonotype has a handful of counts. Antigen specificity is unknown. Libraries for TCR beta were made by quantitative 5'-RACE with molecular barcodes. TCRdb redid the calling of the 5' RACE reads with MiXCR, one entry per CDR3 protein. The sample contains approximately 340,000 distinct CDR3 sequences, roughly 15% of which appear only once. Sequencing was carried out using blood, either unsorted or a sorted T cell fraction (not recorded which). The sequence came from a male donor with ankylosing spondylitis or in good health (not recorded which).

The CDR3, as DNA: TGCGCCAGCAGCTGGACTAGCGGGGGTTTCCAAGAGACCCAGTACTTC. Amino acids: CASSWTSGGFQETQYF. This chain links TRBV5-1 with TRBJ2-5; 13 bases are a match to TRBD2. CDR1 and CDR2 from the germline V gene are SGHRS and YFSETQ. This CDR3 is 16 amino acids long. V shed 3 bases, J shed 1 base, and the junction held 3 bases outside the gene matches.